This TCR beta chain was sequenced in a study of blood T cell repertoires in COVID-19. Study-wide background: PBMCs, B-cell-depleted T cells, or T cells provided the cDNA or gDNA that made up the material.

Per the authors' pipeline: Reference gene primer amplification in the assay estimated nucleated cell counts. Produced via immunoSEQ multiplex PCR; TCRdb's table is partial and in-frame only. V, J and clone size are those of that table, while D and trimming were read from the DNA. The data contain 40,000 or so clones, approximately 90% of them singletons. The CDR3 loop spans 15 amino acids. V gave up 6 bases and J gave up 4 bases; unmatched junction bases: 11. Per germline, CDR1 LNHDA and CDR2 SQIVND (reference sequence). The specimen sequenced was peripheral blood. V is TRBV19 and J is TRBJ1-2; the match to TRBD1 covers 7 bases. The sequence was collected from a man aged 25 to 40 with active or convalescent COVID-19. Written as DNA, the CDR3 is TGTGCCAGTAGCCATTCAGACAGGGACGGCTATGGCTACACCTTC. Its translation: CASSHSDRDGYGYTF.